This T cell receptor (beta chain) stems from a study of post-analysis software for immune sequencing data (dated by TCRdb to about 2015). Looking at the study overall: Relapsing-remitting, secondary progressive and progressive-relapsing multiple sclerosis were recorded as disease courses, and subtype annotation was lacking for some patients. The multiple sclerosis patient repertoires were compared with about a dozen previously published healthy control repertoires from donors aged 6 to 25 years. A subset of samples was prepared in parallel using single-end sample barcoding, then pooled and co-amplified after Illumina adapter ligation. The research as a whole found: The control group was slightly older than the multiple sclerosis patient group. Patients showed significantly higher frequencies than controls for 4 or 5 TRBV segments, among them TRBV5-6, TRBV5-1 and TRBV20-1. Significantly lower normalized Chao1 diversity was found in multiple sclerosis patients than in controls, suggesting substantial peripheral T-cell clonal expansion. Direct clustering with F measure showed strong co-clustering of samples prepared in the same batch, prompting a batch-effect correction.

To demonstrate the VDJtools post-analysis software, the study profiled TCR beta repertoires from the peripheral blood of about 13 young patients with multiple sclerosis. Multiple sclerosis patients were children and adolescents aged roughly 6 to 16 years. Receptor libraries were prepared by PCR. Sequenced using an Illumina HiSeq 2500. To reduce PCR and sequencing biases, unique molecular identifiers were incorporated into the TCR beta cDNA libraries. Every 1 to 10 million input T cells yielded about 500,000 cDNA molecules, meaning each molecule approximated one T cell. The same protocol used for the earlier healthy control dataset was applied to prepare and sequence the patient libraries. Samples belonging to the same batch were prepared together, multiplexed and sequenced on a shared HiSeq lane. Per the source publication's procedure: MIGEC handled the raw barcoded reads, throwing out single-read molecular identifier groups before consensus assembly and CDR3 extraction. Clonotype tables were post-analysed with VDJtools, and diversity was normalized by down-sampling all datasets to the smallest sample size. Repertoire overlap clustering matched CDR3 amino acid but not nucleotide sequences to correct batch-related cross-sample contamination. TCRdb itself trimmed the public reads at Q25 with fastp, ran MiXCR and retained productive beta chains. Under each unique CDR3 protein, matching rows form one entry showing the most common genes and DNA. The V and J calls reflect TCRdb's pipeline rather than the authors' work. In this sample the table shows about 400,000 distinct CDR3 sequences, roughly 35% of which occur a single time. Of the sample, roughly 13% is held by the ten largest clones.

This clonotype was observed many times. Its antigen remains unidentified. No much larger clone exists at a distance of one base, and base qualities are not known. The CDR3 sequence holds 15 residues, the cysteine and phenylalanine included. Only the CDR3 portion is preserved as DNA: 45 bases, with reading frame beginning at the first base. V was cut back by 2 bases and J by 1 base, leaving a gap of 9 bases between them. The germline V gene encodes CDR1 WNHNN and CDR2 SYGVQD (reference sequence). The chain couples TRBV10-1 to TRBJ2-1; TRBD2 is a possible D gene, resting on 5 matching bases. This TCR was recovered from a girl between 10 and 17 years old with multiple sclerosis. Source material: blood. The CDR3 region has the sequence CASSEGRGSYNEQFF. The nucleotide sequence is given as TGCGCCAGCAGTGAGGGCCGGGGTTCCTACAATGAGCAGTTCTTC.